These 17 T cell receptor beta chains were sequenced from one sample in a study of CD8+ T cells in alopecia areata. Following RNA extraction, reverse transcription yielded cDNA that acted as the sequencing template. Profiling relied on immunoSEQ multiplex PCR, and the TCRdb table lists in-frame clones only, not all of them. In the table there are 110,000 or so clones, roughly 50% of which are singletons. Noted treatment: oral pan-JAK inhibitor, 5-10 mg twice daily. The source was CD4+ T cells sorted from blood, collected at week 24, from a patient treated with tofacitinib. Every receptor here comes from a human donor with alopecia areata.

This clone was counted a few times. The chain combines TRBV29-1 with TRBJ1-4; D is uncertain. Trimming shortened V by 7 bases and J by 5 bases, and 8 bases separated the two germline ends. The V gene's germline CDR1 is SQVTM and CDR2 ANQGSEA. The CDR3 loop spans 11 amino acids. This CDR3 reads CSASFNEKLFF. DNA for the CDR3: TGCAGCGCCAGCTTCAATGAAAAACTGTTTTTT.

This clone was counted only a few times. The V call is TRBV4-2, the J call TRBJ2-2; the D gene is possibly TRBD2 (5 bases). There are 14 residues in the CDR3. The ends were cut back, 0 bases at V and 7 bases at J, with 9 bases in the middle. CDR1 and CDR2 from the germline V gene are LGHNA and YNFKEQ. In DNA, the CDR3 is TGTGCCAGCAGCCAAGATTCGGGGAGCGGGGAGCTGTTTTTT. Amino acid sequence: CASSQDSGSGELFF.

This chain links TRBV4-1 with TRBJ2-5, with TRBD2 matching 11 bases. Germline-derived CDR1 and CDR2 are MGHRA and YSYEKL. V shed 2 bases, J shed 2 bases, and the junction held 4 bases outside the gene matches. The CDR3 consists of 16 residues. CDR3 DNA: TGCGCCAGCAGCCAACTAGCGGGGGGCGCACAAGAGACCCAGTACTTC. Translation gives CASSQLAGGAQETQYF.

The chain carries TRBV7-2 and TRBJ2-5; D perhaps matches TRBD1 (6 bases). Germline V lookup: CDR1 SGHTA, CDR2 FQGNSA. The CDR3 is 16 amino acids. The ends were cut back, 2 bases at V and 2 bases at J, with 15 bases in the middle. The CDR3 is CASSLQGGQPQETQYF. The CDR3 region has the DNA TGTGCCAGCAGCTTACAAGGTGGACAGCCTCAAGAGACCCAGTACTTC.

The chain carries TRBV19 and TRBJ2-5; D possibly matches TRBD1 or TRBD2 (5 bases each). The CDR3 has 14 residues. V was pared by 5 bases and J by 4 bases, with 14 bases between. Looked up from germline, CDR1 is LNHDA and CDR2 is SQIVND (reference sequence). DNA for the CDR3: TGTGCCAGTAGTCGGGACCTAACAAGAGAGACCCAGTACTTC. This gives the protein CASSRDLTRETQYF.

CDR3 loop: CAWSVGPSNQPQHF. CDR3 DNA sequence: TGTGCCTGGAGTGTAGGGCCTAGCAATCAGCCCCAGCATTTT. The chain has TRBV30 and TRBJ1-5; D uncertain. Germline loops: CDR1 GTSNPN, CDR2 SVGIG (reference sequence). There are 14 residues in the CDR3. Trimming cost V 0 bases and J 0 bases, with 6 bases left between them.

This rearrangement joins TRBV19 to TRBJ1-1, with TRBD1 matching 7 bases. The CDR3 sequence is 14 residues long. Germline assignment: CDR1 LNHDA and CDR2 SQIVND (reference sequence). V lost 8 bases to trimming and J lost 4 bases; unmatched junction nucleotides: 10. CDR3 sequence reads: CASSTGVGSTEAFF. The CDR3 DNA is TGTGCCAGTTCTACAGGGGTCGGGAGCACTGAAGCTTTCTTT.

This clone has just a few counts. CDR3 sequence reads: CASAKGAIGTDTQYF. The CDR3 DNA reads as TGTGCCAGTGCGAAGGGGGCAATTGGCACAGATACGCAGTATTTT. The chain joins TRBV19 to TRBJ2-3, with 7 nucleotides matching TRBD1. Trimming cost V 8 bases and J 1 base; bases outside gene matches: 9. CDR1 and CDR2 from the germline V gene are LNHDA and SQIVND (reference sequence). This CDR3 is 15 amino acids long.

The chain combines TRBV5-1 with TRBJ2-2; D tentatively fits TRBD1 or TRBD2 (5 bases each). Germline CDR1 is SGHRS and CDR2 is YFSETQ. V shed 1 base and J shed 0 bases, with 7 bases lying between them. The CDR3 is 15 residues long. CDR3 sequence: CASSLPGPNTGELFF. The CDR3 DNA reads as TGCGCCAGCAGCTTGCCGGGGCCGAACACCGGGGAGCTGTTTTTT.

The chain couples TRBV2 to TRBJ1-5; no reliable D call. The V and J ends lost 6 bases and 0 bases respectively, with 12 bases between them. Germline V gene lookup returns CDR1 SNHLY and CDR2 FYNNEI. The CDR3 covers 15 residues. The CDR3 protein is CASSRTIDSNQPQHF. The CDR3, as DNA: TGTGCCAGCAGCCGGACGATCGATAGCAATCAGCCCCAGCATTTT.

This chain joins TRBV7-2 and TRBJ2-7, with D hard to call. CDR3 length equals 15 residues. The V end was cut by 3 bases, the J end by 6 bases, with 18 bases between. Germline assignment: CDR1 SGHTA and CDR2 FQGNSA. CDR3 region: CASSLSVSGWAEQYF. The CDR3, as DNA: TGTGCCAGCAGCTTGTCAGTGTCAGGCTGGGCCGAGCAGTACTTC.

This clone was recorded a few times. The rearrangement links TRBV2 to TRBJ2-1, with D perhaps matching TRBD1 (6 bases). This CDR3 has 15 residues. V gave up 0 bases and J gave up 10 bases, with 16 bases separating them. Germline V lookup: CDR1 SNHLY, CDR2 FYNNEI. The CDR3 bases are TGTGCCAGCAGTGAAGCGCCATGGCAGGGGCAGGAGCAGTTCTTC. It encodes CASSEAPWQGQEQFF.

The CDR3 nucleotides are TGTGCCAGCAGTTCACTAGGTAGTTCCACCGGGGAGCTGTTTTTT. Encoded protein: CASSSLGSSTGELFF. The J gene is TRBJ2-2, the V gene TRBV27; TRBD2 might be the D (5 bases). The CDR3 extends over 15 amino acids. Germline V gene data show CDR1 as MNHEY and CDR2 as SMNVEV (reference sequence). V was cut by 4 bases and J by 4 bases, with 13 bases left in between.

The chain is built from TRBV30 and TRBJ1-2, with D possibly being TRBD1 (5 bases). Trimming pared 3 bases from V and 8 bases from J, leaving 19 bases between. Germline-derived CDR1 and CDR2 are GTSNPN and SVGIG (reference sequence). The length of the CDR3 is 14 residues. The CDR3 loop reads CAWSIEVPGFGYTF. The CDR3 nucleotides read TGTGCCTGGAGCATCGAGGTACCAGGGTTCGGCTACACCTTC.

This clone appeared a single time. The sample holds other DNA sequences that translate to the same CDR3. The gene calls are TRBV4-3 and TRBJ1-6; maybe TRBD1 (6 bases). V shed 3 bases and J shed 4 bases, with 7 bases lying between them. The CDR3 has 14 residues. Germline V gene data show CDR1 as LGHNA and CDR2 as YSLEER. CDR3 coding DNA: TGCGCCAGCAGCCAGGGGGCTTATAATTCACCCCTCCACTTT. Translating it yields CASSQGAYNSPLHF.

This chain uses TRBV29-1 with TRBJ2-6, with D unresolved. Per the germline V gene, CDR1 is SQVTM and CDR2 is ANQGSEA. This CDR3 is 13 amino acids long. Trimming took off 7 bases at V and 2 bases at J, with 9 bases between the two ends. This chain's CDR3 is CSATDAGANVLTF. The CDR3 nucleotides are TGCAGCGCCACAGATGCTGGGGCCAACGTCCTGACTTTC.

Only a few counts were recorded for this clone. The chain recombines TRBV11-1 with TRBJ1-1; D unclear. V lost 5 bases and J 5 bases, leaving 9 bases between the germline ends. The CDR3 has 12 residues. The germline gives CDR1 SGHAT, CDR2 FQDESV (reference sequence). CDR3 DNA sequence: TGTGCCAGCAGCATCGACTGGACTGAAGCTTTCTTT. This sequence encodes CASSIDWTEAFF.